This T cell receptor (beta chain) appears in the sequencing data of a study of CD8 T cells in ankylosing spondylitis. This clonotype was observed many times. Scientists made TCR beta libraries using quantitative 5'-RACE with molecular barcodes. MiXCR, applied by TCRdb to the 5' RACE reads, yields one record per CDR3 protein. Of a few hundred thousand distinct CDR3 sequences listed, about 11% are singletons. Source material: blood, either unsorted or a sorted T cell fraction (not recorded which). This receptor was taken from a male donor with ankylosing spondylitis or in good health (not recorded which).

CDR3 coding DNA: TGTGCCAGCAGTTGGGGTGGGGTAGGGTACACTGAAGCTTTCTTT. Protein product: CASSWGGVGYTEAFF. The chain carries TRBV12-3 or TRBV12-4 and TRBJ1-1, with D uncertain. V lost 4 bases and J lost 3, with 15 bases in between. The CDR3 is 15 residues long.